This T cell receptor (beta chain) came from a study of cytomegalovirus exposure and HLA in healthy donors. Separation from the roughly 670-subject first cohort characterized the 120-subject validation cohort, to which the donors belonged. CDR3 size: 16 residues. V trimming: 7 bases; J trimming: 8 bases; junction bases outside the gene matches: 18. Germline CDR1 is MDHEN and CDR2 is SYDVKM. In its sample, this clone was seen a few times. Generated by immunoSEQ multiplex PCR, the TCRdb table keeps only in-frame clones and is missing some. This table has 180,000 or so clones, 86% appearing once. The sequenced sample consisted of PBMCs. The chain joins TRBV28 to TRBJ1-2; 8 bases align to TRBD1. This receptor was identified in a man aged 18 to 30 in good health and CMV-seropositive. DNA of the CDR3: TGTGCCAGCACCTATACGTCGGGCAGGGGGCCTCAGGGCTACACCTTC. It specifies CASTYTSGRGPQGYTF.